The subject of this entry is one T cell receptor (beta chain). TCRdb keeps only in-frame clones here, not all; method: immunoSEQ multiplex PCR. Here the sample spans more than 95,000 clones, about 79% being singletons. This record belongs to a study of blood T cell repertoires in COVID-19. In the study overall: Samples taken during acute and convalescent COVID-19 were collected in the United States, Italy and Spain.

V lost 4 bases and J lost 5; bases outside the gene matches: 15. The CDR3 is made up of 18 amino acids. CDR1 SGHRS and CDR2 YFSETQ come from the germline V gene. This receptor was obtained from a woman older than 75 with active or convalescent COVID-19. This chain connects TRBV5-1 to TRBJ2-5; 12 bases align to TRBD2. Sequenced input: peripheral blood. This CDR3 reads CASSRGDGTSGRWETQYF. In DNA form, the CDR3 reads TGCGCCAGCAGCCGAGGGGATGGGACTAGCGGGCGCTGGGAGACCCAGTACTTC.